These 8 T cell receptor beta chains were sequenced from one sample in a study of T-cell memory formation after mild COVID-19. TCRdb reprocessed the 5' RACE reads via MiXCR and lists one record per CDR3 protein. The sample lists roughly 150,000 distinct CDR3 sequences; 14% were seen once. The sample was PBMCs or a T cell subset sorted from them (not recorded which). Every receptor here comes from an adult woman who had mild COVID-19 (a few samples of this study predate the infection). Cell type and time point are not known.

This clonotype has just a few counts. V gene TRBV10-3 combines with J gene TRBJ2-5, with 12 bases matching TRBD2. The CDR3 extends over 17 amino acids. V lost 2 bases, J lost 9 bases, and 13 bases stayed unmatched. CDR1 is ENHRY and CDR2 is SYGVKD in the germline V gene. CDR3 sequence reads: CAISEGLAGPRGAAQYF. The DNA of the CDR3 is TGTGCCATCAGTGAGGGACTAGCGGGGCCTCGCGGCGCCGCCCAGTACTTC.

This chain connects TRBV30 to TRBJ2-7; 7 bases fit TRBD1. The CDR3 is made up of 13 amino acids. Per the germline V gene, CDR1 is GTSNPN and CDR2 is SVGIG (reference sequence). The V gene end was trimmed by 1 base and the J gene end by 2 bases; junction bases not matched to a gene: 2. Here the CDR3 DNA reads TGTGCCTGGAGTGCAGGGGGTCCCTACGAGCAGTACTTC. Its translation: CAWSAGGPYEQYF.

The chain links TRBV4-2 to TRBJ2-7; the match to TRBD1 covers 7 bases. This CDR3 region has 15 residues. The junction had 9 bases not matched to a gene; V was cut back by 5 bases and J by 2 bases. Germline CDR1 and CDR2: LGHNA and YNFKEQ. The CDR3 nucleotides read TGTGCCAGCAGCTCCGGGACAGAGGAGGCCTACGAGCAGTACTTC. This translates into CASSSGTEEAYEQYF.

This clonotype showed up just a few times. The chain is built from TRBV4-1 and TRBJ2-3, with TRBD1 as a possible D gene (5 bases). Germline CDR1 reads MGHRA; CDR2 reads YSYEKL. V was trimmed by 3 bases and J by 2 bases, leaving 24 bases between them. The CDR3 totals 19 residues. The CDR3 DNA reads as TGCGCCAGCAGCCAGCGCAAAGATGACAGTTCGCCCATCACAGATACGCAGTATTTT. Its translation is CASSQRKDDSSPITDTQYF.

In this sample, this clonotype turned up a few times. The genes are TRBV4-1 and TRBJ1-4, with D perhaps matching TRBD1 (6 bases). There are 14 residues in the CDR3. Germline V gene lookup returns CDR1 MGHRA and CDR2 YSYEKL. The V end lost 1 base, the J end lost 5 bases, and 8 bases lay between the germline ends. CDR3 sequence (DNA): TGCGCCAGCAGCCAAGTAGGACAGAATGAAAAACTGTTTTTT. It translates to CASSQVGQNEKLFF.

The table lists this clonotype with a few counts. The chain joins TRBV5-1 to TRBJ2-1, with 7 nucleotides matching TRBD1. CDR3 size: 15 residues. The germline V gene has CDR1 SGHRS and CDR2 YFSETQ. V lost 4 bases to trimming and J lost 2 bases; unmatched junction nucleotides: 6. CDR3 bases: TGCGCCAGCAGCCCAGGACAGGCGACCTACAATGAGCAGTTCTTC. Translated, it gives CASSPGQATYNEQFF.

V gene TRBV4-1 combines with J gene TRBJ1-4; D unresolved. Trimming left V 5 bases short and J 8 bases short, with 21 bases between. Germline V gene lookup returns CDR1 MGHRA and CDR2 YSYEKL. The CDR3 consists of 16 residues. The CDR3 coding sequence is TGCGCCAGCAGCATTCTCGACGGGCTCGGAGAAGAAAAACTGTTTTTT. It encodes CASSILDGLGEEKLFF.

The chain couples TRBV12-3 or TRBV12-4 to TRBJ2-1; a possible D gene is TRBD1 (6 bases). Trimming left V 6 bases short and J 3 bases short, with 15 bases between. This CDR3 has 15 residues. The CDR3, as DNA: TGTGCCAGCAGGGAAACAGGGATGTACTACAATGAGCAGTTCTTC. This encodes CASRETGMYYNEQFF.